Below, one T cell receptor beta chain is given with its context. Its antigen is not identified. One junction end does not reproduce the germline sequence, and a read error may be involved. Other DNA sequences within the sample encode an identical CDR3. These data belong to a study of cytomegalovirus exposure and HLA in healthy donors. Study at large: Of more than 350 genotyped donors, roughly 86% clustered with self-reported Caucasian donors.

PCR used 60 Vbeta primers and 13 Jbeta primers. The assay was immunoSEQ multiplex PCR, and TCRdb's table has in-frame clones only and misses some. The sample lists 200,000 to 250,000 clones, 75% to 85% occurring once. Findings and limits, study-wide: Clonal expansion, a later analysis showed, was greater in HLA-associated TCR beta chains than in equally common others. Roughly uniform sequencing depth across donors was assumed, possibly incorrectly.

The CDR3 extends over 17 amino acids. Per the germline V gene, CDR1 is SEHNR and CDR2 is FQNEAQ (reference sequence). The receptor comes from a woman aged 55-70 years in good health and CMV-seropositive. The specimen sequenced was PBMCs. The rearrangement links TRBV7-9 to TRBJ2-5, with TRBD2 matching 10 bases. CDR3 nucleotides: TGTGCCAGTAGCTTAGCGAATCGAGCGGGAGGGCTGGAGACCCAGTACTTC. Protein product: CASSLANRAGGLETQYF.